These 5 T cell receptor beta chains came from one sample sequenced in a study of T-cell reconstitution after alpha-beta-depleted transplantation in children. Unique molecular identifiers were used in preparing the TCRbeta library. Each CDR3 protein is one row after TCRdb ran MiXCR on the PCR reads. The table records almost 500,000 distinct CDR3 sequences, under 15% of them present only once. Sequenced here: PBMCs from the stem cell graft donor, sampled from the stem cell graft. These receptors came from a human donor who donated a stem cell graft to a child with combined immunodeficiency.

A few counts support this clonotype. The chain is built from TRBV18 and TRBJ2-1; D is perhaps TRBD1 (6 bases). CDR3 length equals 12 residues. V was clipped by 1 base and J by 10 bases, with 8 bases between them. Germline lookup yields CDR1 KGHSH and CDR2 LQKENI. The CDR3 here is CASSPLTGEQFF. The CDR3 bases are TGTGCCAGCTCACCACTCACAGGGGAGCAGTTCTTC.

This clonotype was counted between two and nine times. The gene calls are TRBV2 and TRBJ2-7; D ambiguous. CDR3 length: 15 residues. The germline gives CDR1 SNHLY, CDR2 FYNNEI. V was shortened by 1 base and J by 1 base, with 11 bases between the two germline ends. CDR3 sequence reads: CASSEDIDLSYEQYF. As DNA, the CDR3 is TGTGCCAGCAGTGAAGACATAGATTTATCCTACGAGCAGTACTTC.

This clonotype was seen ten or more times. V is TRBV25-1 and J is TRBJ2-1, with TRBD2 matching over 7 bases. Germline trimming cut 0 bases from V and 7 bases from J; bases unmatched to any gene: 9. Germline-derived CDR1 and CDR2 are MGHDK and SYGVNS. CDR3 length equals 16 residues. CDR3 sequence: CASSEYRLAEPNEQFF. DNA for the CDR3: TGTGCCAGCAGTGAATATAGGCTAGCGGAGCCTAATGAGCAGTTCTTC.

The V call is TRBV14, the J call TRBJ1-6; D remains ambiguous. This CDR3 region has 16 residues. Per the germline V gene, CDR1 is SGHDN and CDR2 is FVKESK. Trimming removed 0 bases at V and 8 bases at J, with 14 bases between. Written as DNA, the CDR3 is TGTGCCAGCAGCCAAGACTCTGTCGGGTCGGATTCACCCCTCCACTTT. Translating gives CASSQDSVGSDSPLHF. Full variable domain (rest looked up from reference TRBV14 and TRBJ1-6): EAGVTQFPSHSVIEKGQTVTLRCDPISGHDNLYWYRRVMGKEIKFLLHFVKESKQDESGMPNNRFLAERTGGTYSTLKVQPAELEDSGVYFCASSQDSVGSDSPLHFGNGTRLTVT.

This clonotype has a handful of counts. The chain uses TRBV27 and TRBJ2-7, with D perhaps TRBD1 or TRBD2 (5 bases each). Germline-derived CDR1 and CDR2 are MNHEY and SMNVEV (reference sequence). This CDR3 region has 15 residues. V lost 6 bases, J lost 3 bases, and 18 bases lay in between. The CDR3 DNA reads TGTGCCAGCAGCGCGCCGGGACGAGGGCTCTACGAGCAGTACTTC. Its translation: CASSAPGRGLYEQYF.